The rows below give T cell receptor beta chains drawn from one sample of a study of shared clonotypes between healthy human individuals. Generated by immunoSEQ multiplex PCR, the TCRdb table keeps only in-frame clones and is missing some. The sample includes about 980,000 clones, less than 85% of them seen just once. Sequenced input: memory CD4+ T cells sorted from blood. The receptors were gathered from a man aged 18 to 29 in good health. CDR3s include the opening cysteine and the closing phenylalanine or tryptophan. A D gene is named only where the DNA matches it firmly. Clone size is stated in some rows and not others, as once, few, many or a class when expanded.

- TRBJ2-3 TRBD2 TRBV30 TGTGCCTGGAGTGGGGGTAGCGGGAGCACAGATACGCAGTATTTT CAWSGGSGSTDTQYF
- TRBJ2-7 - TRBV6-4 TGTGCCAGCTTAAAGATCACTCCCGAGCAGTACTTC CASLKITPEQYF
- TRBJ1-6 - TRBV7-3 TGTGCCAGCAGCCCAGGTCCGGGAAATTCACCCCTCCACTTT CASSPGPGNSPLHF
- TRBJ1-6 TRBD1 TRBV19 TGTGCCAGTAGTGACAGGGGAGCGGCAAATTCACCCCTCCACTTT CASSDRGAANSPLHF
- TRBJ1-6 TRBD1 TRBV19 TGTGCCACCCACGCGGAGGGACAGGTCTCCTATAATTCACCCCTCCACTTT CATHAEGQVSYNSPLHF
- TRBJ1-3 TRBD1 TRBV6-5 TGTGCCAGCAGTTACGGGGGGACAGGCGGCGGAAACACCATATATTTT CASSYGGTGGGNTIYF
- TRBJ2-3 - TRBV14 TGTGCCAGCAGCCACACAGATACGCAGTATTTT CASSHTDTQYF
- TRBJ1-1 - TRBV11-3 TGTGCCAGCAGCTTGCAGGGGAGTGATACTGAAGCTTTCTTT CASSLQGSDTEAFF
- TRBJ2-3 TRBD1 TRBV6-1 TGTGCCAGCAGTGATGGACAGGGTAGATCAGATACGCAGTATTTT CASSDGQGRSDTQYF
- TRBJ2-1 - TRBV21-1 TGTGCCAGCCTCCCCCGGGGGCTAGGCTCCTACAATGAGCAGTTCTTC CASLPRGLGSYNEQFF
few TRBJ2-5 - TRBV4-2 TGTGCCAGCAGCCAAGGGCCTAGAATTCAAGAGACCCAGTACTTC CASSQGPRIQETQYF
- TRBJ2-5 - TRBV19 TGTGCCAGTAGCGGACCCTGGGTGGAGACCCAGTACTTC CASSGPWVETQYF
- TRBJ2-1 TRBD2 TRBV19 TGTGCCAGTAGCCTAACGACGGGACTAGCGGGAGTTAATGAGCAGTTCTTC CASSLTTGLAGVNEQFF
- TRBJ2-5 - TRBV7-2 TGTGCCAGCAGCTTCTCGGGAGCGGAAGAGACCCAGTACTTC CASSFSGAEETQYF
- TRBJ2-2 - TRBV5-1 TGCGCCAGCAGCCCGGACTTATCCGGGGAGCTGTTTTTT CASSPDLSGELFF
- TRBJ2-7 - TRBV20-1 TGCAGTGCTAGAGGGCCTAGCGAGCAGTACTTC CSARGPSEQYF
- TRBJ1-3 - TRBV5-4 TGTGCCAGCAGCGAACGTCAGGCGAGAGGCTCTGGAAACACCATATATTTT CASSERQARGSGNTIYF
few TRBJ1-6 - TRBV29-1 TGCAGCGTTGCCGGATCGGTTGATTCACCCCTCCACTTT CSVAGSVDSPLHF
once TRBJ1-5 TRBD1 TRBV2 TGTGCCAGCAGGGACAGGGGGCCAGGTCAGCCCCAGCATTTT CASRDRGPGQPQHF
- TRBJ2-1 TRBD2 TRBV15 TGTGCCACCAGCAGGTTGGTAGCGGGGAACAATGAGCAGTTCTTC CATSRLVAGNNEQFF
- TRBJ1-1 TRBD1 TRBV18 TGTGCCAGCTCACCTACGGGACAGGGCACCTCGAACACTGAAGCTTTCTTT CASSPTGQGTSNTEAFF
- TRBJ1-3 - TRBV4-3 TGCGCCAGCAGCCAAGTGGGGGGGCATTTCAGCTCTGGGAACACCATATATTTT CASSQVGGHFSSGNTIYF
few TRBJ2-2 - TRBV2 TGTGCCAGCAGTGAATGGGTGGGGGAGGCCGGGGAGCTGTTTTTT CASSEWVGEAGELFF
- TRBJ2-2 - TRBV7-6 TGTGCCAGCAGCTCGGATGTAAAGCTCGGGGAGCTGTTTTTT CASSSDVKLGELFF
- TRBJ1-4 TRBD1 TRBV18 TGTGCCAGCTCACAGGGGGCAGGGAATGAAAAACTGTTTTTT CASSQGAGNEKLFF
- TRBJ2-7 TRBD1 TRBV5-1 TGCGCCAGCAGCCTTCAGACAGGGGGCTCGGGCGAGCAGTACTTC CASSLQTGGSGEQYF
- TRBJ2-3 - TRBV5-4 TGTGCCAGCAGCTTTTCGGGCACAGATACGCAGTATTTT CASSFSGTDTQYF